This entry features one T cell receptor (beta chain) sequence. The antigen is unknown. The CDR3 extends over 16 amino acids. V was clipped by 4 bases and J by 4 bases; unmatched bases: 7. In germline, CDR1 is MGHRA, CDR2 YSYEKL. The data originate from a study of cytomegalovirus exposure and HLA in healthy donors. Study-wide findings and caveats: Later analysis identified a missense DCLRE1C variant that was linked to TCR beta V- and J-gene trimming.

In the PCR, 60 Vbeta and 13 Jbeta primers were used. Sequencing was performed with immunoSEQ multiplex PCR; in TCRdb, only in-frame clones are kept and a portion is missing. The table records approximately 130,000 clones, over 65% of them present only once. This sequence was found in a man aged 35-49 years in good health and CMV-seronegative. The chain carries TRBV4-1 and TRBJ2-1, with TRBD2 matching over 10 bases. The material sequenced was PBMCs. CDR3 DNA: TGCGCCAGCAGCCTACAGACTAGCGGGCCATACAATGAGCAGTTCTTC. Its protein product is CASSLQTSGPYNEQFF.